The rows below give T cell receptor beta chains drawn from one sample of a study of blood T cell repertoires in COVID-19. Generated by immunoSEQ multiplex PCR, the TCRdb table keeps only in-frame clones and is missing some. The repertoire holds around 68,000 clones, with around 87% as singletons. Sequencing was done on a sample of peripheral blood. These receptors all stem from a man aged 50-60 years with active COVID-19. The CDR3 runs from the conserved cysteine through the conserved F or W.

V: TRBV30; J: TRBJ1-1; CDR3: CAWSATGGVVNTEAFF
V: TRBV18; J: TRBJ2-1; CDR3: CASSPGQISYNEQFF
V: TRBV6-5; J: TRBJ2-3; CDR3: CASSSPVVRSADTQYF
V: TRBV4-3; J: TRBJ1-6; CDR3: CASSQVATVRLLGSPLHF
V: TRBV6-6; J: TRBJ2-2; CDR3: CASTNRGRDTGELFF
V: TRBV2; J: TRBJ2-2; CDR3: CASSRQGGIGELFF
V: TRBV20-1; J: TRBJ2-7; CDR3: CSASGAGAGYEQYF
V: TRBV19; J: TRBJ1-1; CDR3: CASHVRTGRTEAFF
V: TRBV27; J: TRBJ2-7; CDR3: CASSFGDRTYEQYF
V: TRBV14; J: TRBJ2-7; CDR3: CASSHRLADTYEQYF
V: TRBV11-2; J: TRBJ2-7; CDR3: CASTSTGNYEQYF
V: TRBV5-1; J: TRBJ1-4; CDR3: CASSPGQGGEKLFF
V: TRBV13; J: TRBJ1-2; CDR3: CASSILQGNYGYTF
V: TRBV6-2/TRBV6-3; J: TRBJ1-1; CDR3: CASSRRQGLNTEAFF
V: TRBV7-9; J: TRBJ2-7; CDR3: CASSLGETSGGPYEQYF
V: TRBV6-5; J: TRBJ1-2; CDR3: CASSPTVYAGYTF
V: TRBV29-1; J: TRBJ2-2; CDR3: CSVDRGGGELFF
V: TRBV7-3; J: TRBJ2-1; CDR3: CASSLTSGRNGNEQFF
V: TRBV6-1; J: TRBJ2-7; CDR3: CASSDRVSYEQYF
V: TRBV4-3; J: TRBJ1-1; CDR3: CASSQDRRRGPPGTEAFF
V: TRBV18; J: TRBJ2-6; CDR3: CASSPSGSGANVLTF
V: TRBV7-6; J: TRBJ2-2; CDR3: CASSPQNTGELFF
V: TRBV4-1; J: TRBJ1-2; CDR3: CASSRNSQGNYGYTF
V: TRBV5-6; J: TRBJ2-7; CDR3: CASSLGASGEQYF
V: TRBV18; J: TRBJ2-7; CDR3: CASSPTGGEQYF
V: TRBV5-1; J: TRBJ2-3; CDR3: CASSLEAGPDTQYF
V: TRBV7-3; J: TRBJ2-5; CDR3: CASSLIGQAGETQYF
V: TRBV11-1; J: TRBJ1-2; CDR3: CASSLAPSYGYTF
V: TRBV9; J: TRBJ2-1; CDR3: CASSDSGGLNEQFF
V: TRBV4-3; J: TRBJ1-2; CDR3: CASSHLPGQGEVSYGYTF
V: TRBV4-2; J: TRBJ2-7; CDR3: CASSQASGRPYEQYF
V: TRBV5-8; J: TRBJ2-7; CDR3: CASSSWDRAYEQYF
V: TRBV11-2; J: TRBJ2-2; CDR3: CASSLKAGRRGQNTGELFF
V: TRBV4-3; J: TRBJ1-2; CDR3: CASSRDWQGDGYGYTF
V: TRBV24-1; J: TRBJ1-2; CDR3: CATSEPGRGEGYTF
V: TRBV2; J: TRBJ2-1; CDR3: CASRKRTGSNEQFF
V: TRBV7-8; J: TRBJ1-5; CDR3: CASSGDRGRGQPQHF
V: TRBV29-1; J: TRBJ1-2; CDR3: CSVHPTEADYGYTF
V: TRBV27; J: TRBJ2-5; CDR3: CASRRQGAKETQYF
V: TRBV3-1/TRBV3-2; J: TRBJ2-7; CDR3: CASSTLAGGYNEQYF